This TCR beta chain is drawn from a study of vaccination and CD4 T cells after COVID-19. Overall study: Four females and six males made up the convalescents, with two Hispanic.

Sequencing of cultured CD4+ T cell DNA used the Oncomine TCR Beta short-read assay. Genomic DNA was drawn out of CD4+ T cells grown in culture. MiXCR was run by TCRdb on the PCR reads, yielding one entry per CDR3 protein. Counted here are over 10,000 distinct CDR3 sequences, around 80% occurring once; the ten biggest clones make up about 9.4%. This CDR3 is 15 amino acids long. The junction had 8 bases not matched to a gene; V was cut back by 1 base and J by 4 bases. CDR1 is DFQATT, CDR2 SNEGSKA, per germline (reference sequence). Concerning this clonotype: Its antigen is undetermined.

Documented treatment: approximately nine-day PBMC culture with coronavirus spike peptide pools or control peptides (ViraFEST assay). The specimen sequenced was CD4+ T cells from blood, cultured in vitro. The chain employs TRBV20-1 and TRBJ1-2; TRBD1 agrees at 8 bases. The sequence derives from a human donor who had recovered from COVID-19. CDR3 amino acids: CSARGSGGGGYGYTF. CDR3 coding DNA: TGCAGTGCTAGAGGATCAGGGGGCGGTGGCTATGGCTACACCTTC.